The T cell receptor (beta chain) described here comes from a study of CD8+ T cells in alopecia areata. Overall study results and limits: Numerous clones, expanded in lesions, remained in scalp and blood during tofacitinib.

Comments on this clone: Its target is not known.

RNA extraction and reverse transcription yielded cDNA as sequencing template. The assay was immunoSEQ multiplex PCR, and TCRdb's table has in-frame clones only and misses some. Of around 97,000 clones listed, around 84% were seen once; the top ten hold 11%. Treatment given: oral pan-JAK inhibitor, 5-10 mg twice daily. Germline CDR1 MNHNY, CDR2 SVGAGI (reference sequence). V lost 0 bases to trimming and J lost 3 bases; unmatched junction nucleotides: 3. The CDR3 runs 15 residues. The source was CD8+ T cells sorted from blood, collected between weeks 30 and 35, from a patient treated with tofacitinib. The sequence came from a human donor with alopecia areata. This chain uses TRBV6-6 with TRBJ2-7, with TRBD1 identical over 9 bases. CDR3 nucleotide sequence: TGTGCCAGCAGTTACTCGAGGGACAGGGTCTACGAGCAGTACTTC. It encodes CASSYSRDRVYEQYF.